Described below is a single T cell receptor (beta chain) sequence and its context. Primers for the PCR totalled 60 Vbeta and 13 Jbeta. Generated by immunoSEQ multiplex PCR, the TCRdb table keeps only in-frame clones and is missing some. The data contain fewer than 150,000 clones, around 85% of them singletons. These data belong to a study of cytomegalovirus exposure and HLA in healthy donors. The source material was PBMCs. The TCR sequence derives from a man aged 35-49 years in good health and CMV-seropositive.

In nucleotides, the CDR3 is TGTGCCAGCTCCCATAGCGGGGAGGGAGGGGTCACAGATACGCAGTATTTT. Encoded protein: CASSHSGEGGVTDTQYF. The genes are TRBV27 and TRBJ2-3; TRBD2 matches at 8 bases. Germline assignment: CDR1 MNHEY and CDR2 SMNVEV (reference sequence). Trimming removed 8 bases from V and 2 bases from J; junction bases left unmatched: 15. The CDR3 is 17 residues long.